This entry lists 23 T cell receptor beta chains sequenced from one sample in a study of patients and donors after allogeneic stem cell transplantation. Using its own MiXCR run on the RT-PCR reads, TCRdb lists one record per CDR3 protein. The sample has 400,000 to 450,000 distinct CDR3 sequences, approximately 16% seen once; the top ten hold 6% to 8%. The sequenced material came from blood, either unsorted or a sorted T cell fraction (not recorded which). The receptors come from a human donor who was either an allogeneic HSCT recipient or a stem cell or donor lymphocyte infusion donor (not recorded which). It is not recorded whose cells these are; they may come from a transplant donor.

CDR3 DNA sequence: TGCAGTGCTAGAGATTTTTTGGGCAGGGCATACTATGGCTACACCTTC. It specifies CSARDFLGRAYYGYTF. The chain recombines TRBV20-1 with TRBJ1-2, with a tentative D call TRBD1 (5 bases). V was pared by 0 bases and J by 3 bases, with 17 bases between. The CDR3 totals 16 residues. Germline V gives CDR1 DFQATT, CDR2 SNEGSKA (reference sequence).

Of note for this clonotype: Germline and junction disagree at one end, which may indicate a read error. The J gene is TRBJ1-3, the V gene TRBV30, with D tentatively TRBD1 (5 bases). In germline, CDR1 is GTSNPN, CDR2 SVGIG (reference sequence). The CDR3 is made up of 11 amino acids. The CDR3 DNA is TGTGCCCGGAGGGGAGTTAACACCATATATTTT. This sequence encodes CARRGVNTIYF.

The CDR3 spells CSVARQGGATEAFF. In DNA form, the CDR3 reads TGCAGCGTAGCCCGACAGGGGGGAGCAACTGAAGCTTTCTTT. J is TRBJ1-1 and V is TRBV29-1; TRBD1 aligns across 9 bases. This CDR3 has 14 residues. The germline V gene has CDR1 SQVTM and CDR2 ANQGSEA. V gave up 6 bases and J gave up 5 bases; unmatched junction bases: 10.

This clonotype was detected ten times or more. The CDR3 spells CASTPDPGRNYNEQFF. CDR3 in DNA: TGTGCCAGCACCCCCGATCCGGGCCGTAATTACAATGAGCAGTTCTTC. The V gene is TRBV12-3 or TRBV12-4, the J gene TRBJ2-1; D call uncertain. Trimming cost V 7 bases and J 4 bases, with 20 bases left between them. The CDR3 extends over 16 amino acids.

The chain employs TRBV6-5 and TRBJ2-1; D gene ambiguous. The CDR3 is 16 residues long. V was trimmed by 4 bases and J by 8 bases, leaving 21 bases between them. The V gene's germline CDR1 is MNHEY and CDR2 SVGAGI. The CDR3 DNA is TGTGCCAGCAGTTCTATTCCCTACCCGAGATCGGATGAGCAGTTCTTC. It encodes CASSSIPYPRSDEQFF.

This clonotype was found many times. V and J are TRBV7-9 and TRBJ2-7, with D maybe TRBD2 (6 bases). Germline CDR1 SEHNR, CDR2 FQNEAQ (reference sequence). Trimming shortened V by 2 bases and J by 2 bases, and 19 bases separated the two germline ends. This CDR3 region has 17 residues. CDR3 sequence: CASSLSSGGVIPYEQYF. CDR3 nucleotide sequence: TGTGCCAGCAGCTTAAGCTCTGGCGGGGTGATCCCCTACGAGCAGTACTTC.

This chain joins TRBV6-2 or TRBV6-3 and TRBJ2-1; TRBD2 aligns across 11 bases. The CDR3 spans 14 residues. The germline gives CDR1 MNHEY, CDR2 SVGEGT. Losses at the gene ends were 8 bases for V and 8 bases for J; bases not matched to a gene: 8. CDR3 sequence: CASGLAGGIDEQFF. The CDR3 DNA is TGTGCCAGCGGTTTAGCGGGGGGGATCGATGAGCAGTTCTTC.

V gene TRBV28 combines with J gene TRBJ2-7, with D unclear. Germline lookup yields CDR1 MDHEN and CDR2 SYDVKM. The CDR3 consists of 14 residues. V was cut by 6 bases and J by 4 bases, with 16 bases left in between. The CDR3 protein is CASSSPGSPYEQYF. The CDR3 DNA follows: TGTGCCAGCAGCTCCCCCGGGTCCCCATACGAGCAGTACTTC. The entire variable domain, with the rest obtained from reference TRBV28 and TRBJ2-7, is as follows: DVKVTQSSRYLVKRTGEKVFLECVQDMDHENMFWYRQDPGLGLRLIYFSYDVKMKEKGDIPEGYSVSREKKERFSLILESASTNQTSMYLCASSSPGSPYEQYFGPGTRLTVT.

The chain is built from TRBV20-1 and TRBJ2-7, with 7 positions matching TRBD1. There are 12 residues in the CDR3. V gave up 4 bases and J gave up 3 bases; unmatched junction bases: 3. Germline V gene lookup returns CDR1 DFQATT and CDR2 SNEGSKA (reference sequence). This chain's CDR3 is CSAKAGGYEQYF. CDR3 nucleotide sequence: TGCAGTGCTAAAGCAGGGGGCTACGAGCAGTACTTC.

This clonotype was counted a few times. V gene TRBV9 combines with J gene TRBJ1-2; weak D call: TRBD1 (5 bases). V was cut by 0 bases and J by 0 bases, with 9 bases left in between. The V gene's germline CDR1 is SGDLS and CDR2 YYNGEE. This CDR3 has 15 amino acids. In nucleotides, the CDR3 is TGTGCCAGCAGCGTAGCGAGGGACTCTAACTATGGCTACACCTTC. It specifies CASSVARDSNYGYTF.

The rearrangement joins TRBV20-1 to TRBJ2-7, with 8 bases aligning to TRBD2. V shed 3 bases, J shed 2 bases, and the junction held 18 bases outside the gene matches. This CDR3 contains 18 residues. Looked up from germline, CDR1 is DFQATT and CDR2 is SNEGSKA (reference sequence). The CDR3: CSASAPAGDKLAPYEQYF. The CDR3 DNA is TGCAGTGCTAGCGCCCCAGCGGGAGATAAACTGGCCCCCTACGAGCAGTACTTC.

This rearrangement joins TRBV11-3 to TRBJ1-3, with D maybe TRBD1 (5 bases). V lost 0 bases and J lost 0, with 9 bases in between. Germline V gene data show CDR1 as SGHNT and CDR2 as YENEEA. The CDR3 spans 16 residues. Written as DNA, the CDR3 is TGTGCCAGCAGCTTAGACGGGGGTAACTCTGGAAACACCATATATTTT. This codes for CASSLDGGNSGNTIYF.

The rearrangement uses TRBV5-1 and TRBJ1-1; D remains unclear. This CDR3 contains 14 residues. V was pared by 0 bases and J by 1 base, with 7 bases between. Germline loops: CDR1 SGHRS, CDR2 YFSETQ. CDR3 sequence: CASSLGDPNTEAFF. DNA of the CDR3: TGCGCCAGCAGCTTGGGCGACCCGAACACTGAAGCTTTCTTT.

This chain connects TRBV5-4 to TRBJ2-3; 10 bases align to TRBD2. The V and J ends lost 3 bases and 2 bases, in that order; junction bases with no gene match: 6. The CDR3 is made up of 16 amino acids. Germline CDR1 is SGHNT and CDR2 is YYREEE (reference sequence). The chain's CDR3 is CASSSTLAGDTDTQYF. Written as DNA, the CDR3 is TGTGCCAGCAGCTCGACTCTAGCGGGGGACACAGATACGCAGTATTTT. Supplemented by reference TRBV5-4 and TRBJ2-3, the full variable domain reads ETGVTQSPTHLIKTRGQQVTLRCSSQSGHNTVSWYQQALGQGPQFIFQYYREEENGRGNFPPRFSGLQFPNYSSELNVNALELDDSALYLCASSSTLAGDTDTQYFGPGTRLTVL.

The chain joins TRBV6-2 or TRBV6-3 to TRBJ2-7; D might be TRBD1 or TRBD2, each matching 6 bases. Germline CDR1 reads MNHEY; CDR2 reads SVGEGT. The CDR3 consists of 15 residues. V was clipped by 4 bases and J by 0 bases, with 13 bases between them. The CDR3 loop reads CASSSGAGNSYEQYF. The CDR3 DNA reads as TGTGCCAGCAGTTCGGGGGCAGGGAACTCCTACGAGCAGTACTTC.

The rearrangement joins TRBV3-1 to TRBJ2-7; 7 bases line up with TRBD1. The junction had 12 bases not matched to a gene; V was cut back by 5 bases and J by 2 bases. The CDR3 runs 16 residues. Germline values: CDR1 LGHDT, CDR2 YNNKEL (reference sequence). CDR3 residues: CASSTRPDRDAYEQYF. CDR3 nucleotides: TGTGCCAGCAGCACTAGACCCGACAGGGATGCCTACGAGCAGTACTTC.

The rearrangement joins TRBV24-1 to TRBJ2-5, with TRBD1 matching 8 bases. CDR3 length: 16 residues. CDR1 KGHDR and CDR2 SFDVKD come from the germline V gene. V was pared by 5 bases and J by 5 bases, with 12 bases of the junction left unmatched. The DNA of the CDR3 is TGTGCCACCAGTGGTCGCGTCGGACAGGGAAGGGAGACCCAGTACTTC. As protein: CATSGRVGQGRETQYF.

The V call is TRBV12-3 or TRBV12-4, the J call TRBJ1-6; no clear D gene. This CDR3 region has 17 residues. Trimming pared 1 base from V and 0 bases from J, leaving 10 bases between. The CDR3 protein is CASSLEMQSSYNSPLHF. The CDR3 nucleotides read TGTGCCAGCAGTTTAGAGATGCAGAGCTCCTATAATTCACCCCTCCACTTT.

CDR3 amino acids: CASSQGLAGKAKNIQYF. CDR3 sequence (DNA): TGCGCCAGCAGCCAAGGACTAGCGGGAAAGGCCAAAAACATTCAGTACTTC. This rearrangement joins TRBV4-3 to TRBJ2-4; TRBD2 aligns across 11 bases. CDR1 is LGHNA, CDR2 YSLEER, per germline. The ends lost 1 base at V and 1 base at J; junction bases unmatched: 3. CDR3 length equals 17 residues.

This clonotype was observed a few times. The J gene is TRBJ2-7, the V gene TRBV25-1; D is perhaps TRBD2 (6 bases). The CDR3 length is 15 residues. V lost 2 bases to trimming and J lost 2 bases, with 13 bases between them. Germline V gene data show CDR1 as MGHDK and CDR2 as SYGVNS. The CDR3 protein is CASSEGWGRPYEQYF. The CDR3, as DNA: TGTGCCAGCAGTGAAGGTTGGGGGAGGCCCTACGAGCAGTACTTC.

This clonotype was seen only a few times. V gene TRBV7-9 combines with J gene TRBJ2-1, with 7 positions matching TRBD2. The CDR3 consists of 16 residues. Germline V gene data show CDR1 as SEHNR and CDR2 as FQNEAQ (reference sequence). V was clipped by 5 bases and J by 0 bases; unmatched bases: 7. The CDR3 nucleotides read TGTGCCAGCAGCGGGTTGAGCGGGGTCTCCTACAATGAGCAGTTCTTC. Encoded protein: CASSGLSGVSYNEQFF.

This clonotype was counted between two and nine times. This chain joins TRBV7-9 and TRBJ2-3; no definite D call. Germline V lookup: CDR1 SEHNR, CDR2 FQNEAQ (reference sequence). The V gene lost 6 bases and the J gene lost 4 bases, with 11 bases spanning the gap. The CDR3 covers 13 residues. CDR3 protein: CASSFNTPDTQYF. The DNA of the CDR3 is TGTGCCAGCAGTTTTAACACTCCAGATACGCAGTATTTT.

The rearrangement uses TRBV5-1 and TRBJ2-7; TRBD1 matches 7 bases. In germline, CDR1 is SGHRS, CDR2 YFSETQ. The CDR3 contains 18 residues. V lost 4 bases and J lost 6; bases outside the gene matches: 22. The CDR3 nucleotides read TGCGCCAGCAGCGGACGGGACAGCACTGAATTCCTCGGGTTCGAGCAGTACTTC. It encodes CASSGRDSTEFLGFEQYF.